Below are 10 T cell receptor beta chains sequenced from a single sample in a study of blood T cell repertoires in COVID-19. Assay: immunoSEQ multiplex PCR; the TCRdb copy retains only in-frame clones and omits some. The table lists about 7,500 clones, more than 60% of them singletons. Sequences were obtained from peripheral blood. Source of these receptors: a human donor in a cohort sampled during active COVID-19.

The V call is TRBV2, the J call TRBJ1-2; 10 nucleotides agree with TRBD1. Trimming removed 11 bases from V and 5 bases from J; junction bases left unmatched: 11. Germline V gene sequence: CDR1 SNHLY, CDR2 FYNNEI. The CDR3 contains 14 residues. The DNA for the CDR3 is TGTGCCCCAGGAGCGGACAGGGGGTTATATGGCTACACCTTC. Amino acids: CAPGADRGLYGYTF. Drawing the rest from reference TRBV2 and TRBJ1-2, the complete variable domain is EPEVTQTPSHQVTQMGQEVILRCVPISNHLYFYWYRQILGQKVEFLVSFYNNEISEKSEIFDDQFSVERPDGSNFTLKIRSTKLEDSAMYFCAPGADRGLYGYTFGSGTRLTVV.

The chain is built from TRBV28 and TRBJ2-7; 7 nucleotides line up with TRBD2. Unmatched junction bases numbered 11, after V lost 3 bases and J lost 6 bases. This CDR3 region has 15 residues. Germline CDR1 reads MDHEN; CDR2 reads SYDVKM. In nucleotides, the CDR3 is TGTGCCAGCAGTTTGCGGGCGGGAGCGGTCCTCGAGCAGTACTTC. Its translation: CASSLRAGAVLEQYF. Combining the CDR3 with reference TRBV28 and TRBJ2-7 gives the whole variable domain DVKVTQSSRYLVKRTGEKVFLECVQDMDHENMFWYRQDPGLGLRLIYFSYDVKMKEKGDIPEGYSVSREKKERFSLILESASTNQTSMYLCASSLRAGAVLEQYFGPGTRLTVT.

The table lists this clone with a few counts. The chain combines TRBV6-1 with TRBJ2-3; D call uncertain. Trimming cost V 2 bases and J 4 bases, with 4 bases left between them. CDR1 MNHNS and CDR2 SASEGT come from the germline V gene. The CDR3 spans 12 residues. In DNA, the CDR3 is TGTGCCAGCAGTGAAATCTCAGATACGCAGTATTTT. As protein: CASSEISDTQYF.

The table lists this clone with a few counts. CDR3 loop: CASSPEPDTQYF. CDR3 DNA: TGTGCCAGCAGTCCTGAGCCAGATACGCAGTATTTT. The rearrangement uses TRBV12-3 or TRBV12-4 and TRBJ2-3; D ambiguous. Between the trimmed V and J ends, which lost 5 bases and 4 bases, there was a span of 7 bases. There are 12 residues in the CDR3.

This chain connects TRBV5-4 to TRBJ2-7; TRBD2 matches at 7 bases. Germline V gene lookup returns CDR1 SGHNT and CDR2 YYREEE (reference sequence). The CDR3 contains 15 residues. V lost 1 base, J lost 3 bases, and 7 bases stayed unmatched. The DNA for the CDR3 is TGTGCCAGCAGCTTGTGGGGGGGATTGAACTACGAGCAGTACTTC. Its protein is CASSLWGGLNYEQYF.

This rearrangement joins TRBV12-3 or TRBV12-4 to TRBJ2-7; a weak D match, TRBD2 (6 bases). The CDR3 runs 13 residues. The ends were cut back, 8 bases at V and 1 base at J, with 12 bases in the middle. CDR3 sequence reads: CASLGGSSYEQYF. CDR3 nucleotide sequence: TGTGCCAGCCTGGGAGGTAGTTCCTACGAGCAGTACTTC.

This chain connects TRBV1 to TRBJ2-7; the DNA was not used to check the table's D call, TRBD1. TRBV1 represents a pseudogene. CDR3 length: 16 amino acids. The DNA of the CDR3 is TGCACCAGCAGCCAAGTGGGCCAGATCGGCTCCTACGAGCAGTACTTC. The encoded protein is CTSSQVGQIGSYEQYF.

This chain uses TRBV6-5 with TRBJ1-2, with TRBD1 matching over 7 bases. The CDR3 length is 13 residues. Germline loops: CDR1 MNHEY, CDR2 SVGAGI. Trimming at V came to 6 bases and at J to 2 bases, leaving 3 bases not matched to a gene. The chain's CDR3 is CASSQTGNYGYTF. The DNA for the CDR3 is TGTGCCAGCAGCCAGACAGGGAACTATGGCTACACCTTC.

V gene TRBV29-1 combines with J gene TRBJ2-3; no reliable D call. V gave up 3 bases and J gave up 14 bases, with 27 bases separating them. Germline loops: CDR1 SQVTM, CDR2 ANQGSEA. This CDR3 spans 15 amino acids. Here the CDR3 reads CSVDKPKEYRYARYF. CDR3 DNA sequence: TGCAGCGTTGATAAGCCTAAGGAATACAGATACGCACGGTATTTT.

This rearrangement joins TRBV19 to TRBJ1-2; 7 positions agree with TRBD1. CDR1 is LNHDA, CDR2 SQIVND, per germline (reference sequence). Trimming took 3 bases from V and 4 from J; bases not matched to a gene: 2. The CDR3 length is 13 residues. This CDR3 reads CASSMTGIYGYTF. The CDR3 nucleotides read TGTGCCAGTAGTATGACAGGGATCTATGGCTACACCTTC.